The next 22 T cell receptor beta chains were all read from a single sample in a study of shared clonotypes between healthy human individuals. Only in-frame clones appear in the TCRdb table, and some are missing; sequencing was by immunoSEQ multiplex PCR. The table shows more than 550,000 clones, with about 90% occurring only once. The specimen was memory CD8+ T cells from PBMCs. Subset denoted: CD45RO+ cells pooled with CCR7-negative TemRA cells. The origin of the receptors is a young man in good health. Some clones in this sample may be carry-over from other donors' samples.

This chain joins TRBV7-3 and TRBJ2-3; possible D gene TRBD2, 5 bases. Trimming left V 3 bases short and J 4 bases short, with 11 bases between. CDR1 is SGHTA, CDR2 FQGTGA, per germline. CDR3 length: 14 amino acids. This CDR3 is CASSFAGGPDTQYF. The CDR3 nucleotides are TGTGCCAGCAGCTTTGCGGGCGGGCCAGATACGCAGTATTTT.

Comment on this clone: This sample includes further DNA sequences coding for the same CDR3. In DNA, the CDR3 is TGTGCCAGCAGTTTTAGCGGGAGTTCCTACGAGCAGTACTTC. It translates to CASSFSGSSYEQYF. V usage is TRBV27 and J usage is TRBJ2-7, with TRBD2 matching 9 bases. The germline CDR1 and CDR2 sequences are MNHEY and SMNVEV (reference sequence). The CDR3 length is 14 residues. J lost 1 base, V lost 3 bases, and 1 base had no gene match.

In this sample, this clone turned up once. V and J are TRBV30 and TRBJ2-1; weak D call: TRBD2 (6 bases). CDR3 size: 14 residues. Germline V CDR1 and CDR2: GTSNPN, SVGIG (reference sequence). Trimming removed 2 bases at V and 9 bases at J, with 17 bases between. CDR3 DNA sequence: TGTGCCTGGAGTCGGAGGGCGCCTGGGAGTGAGCAGTTCTTC. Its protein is CAWSRRAPGSEQFF.

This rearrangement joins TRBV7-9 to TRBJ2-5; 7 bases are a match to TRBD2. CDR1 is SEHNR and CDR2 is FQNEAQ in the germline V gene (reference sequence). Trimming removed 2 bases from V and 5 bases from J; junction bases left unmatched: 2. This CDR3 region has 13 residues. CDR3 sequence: CASSLTSVETQYF. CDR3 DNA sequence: TGTGCCAGCAGCTTAACTAGCGTCGAGACCCAGTACTTC.

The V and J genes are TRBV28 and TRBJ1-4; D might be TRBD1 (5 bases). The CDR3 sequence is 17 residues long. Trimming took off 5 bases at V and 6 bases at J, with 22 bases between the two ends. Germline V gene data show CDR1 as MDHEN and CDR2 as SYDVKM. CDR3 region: CASSQNDQGVNYEKLFF. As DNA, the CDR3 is TGTGCCAGCAGTCAAAACGACCAGGGTGTCAACTATGAAAAACTGTTTTTT.

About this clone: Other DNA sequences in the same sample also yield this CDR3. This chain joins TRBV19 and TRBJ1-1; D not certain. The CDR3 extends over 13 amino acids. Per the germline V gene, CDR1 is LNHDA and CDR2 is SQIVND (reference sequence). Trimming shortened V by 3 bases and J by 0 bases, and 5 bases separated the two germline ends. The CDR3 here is CASSIGVNTEAFF. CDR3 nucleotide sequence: TGTGCCAGTAGTATTGGGGTGAACACTGAAGCTTTCTTT.

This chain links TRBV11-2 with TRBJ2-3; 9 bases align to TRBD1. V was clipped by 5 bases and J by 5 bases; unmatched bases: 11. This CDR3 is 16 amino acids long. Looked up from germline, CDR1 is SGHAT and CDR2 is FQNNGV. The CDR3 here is CASSVPTGGHRDTQYF. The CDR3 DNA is TGTGCCAGCAGCGTACCGACAGGGGGGCATAGAGATACGCAGTATTTT.

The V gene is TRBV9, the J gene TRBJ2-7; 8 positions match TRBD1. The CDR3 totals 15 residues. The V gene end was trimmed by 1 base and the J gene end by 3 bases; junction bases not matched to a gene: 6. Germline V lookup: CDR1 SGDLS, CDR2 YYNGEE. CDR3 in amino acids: CASSVRAGGDYEQYF. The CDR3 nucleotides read TGTGCCAGCAGCGTACGGGCAGGGGGCGACTACGAGCAGTACTTC.

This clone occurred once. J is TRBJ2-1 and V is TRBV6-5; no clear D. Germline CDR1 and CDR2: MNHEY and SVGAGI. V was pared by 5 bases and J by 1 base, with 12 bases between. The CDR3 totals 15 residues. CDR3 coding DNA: TGTGCCAGCAGTGCAAACACAATATCCTACAATGAGCAGTTCTTC. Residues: CASSANTISYNEQFF.

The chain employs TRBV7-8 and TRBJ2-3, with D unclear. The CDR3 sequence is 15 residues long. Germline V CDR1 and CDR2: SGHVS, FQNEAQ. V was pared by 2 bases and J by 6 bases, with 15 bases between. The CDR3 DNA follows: TGTGCCAGCAGCTTAAATGTGCGCCCGGTTGATACGCAGTATTTT. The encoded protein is CASSLNVRPVDTQYF.

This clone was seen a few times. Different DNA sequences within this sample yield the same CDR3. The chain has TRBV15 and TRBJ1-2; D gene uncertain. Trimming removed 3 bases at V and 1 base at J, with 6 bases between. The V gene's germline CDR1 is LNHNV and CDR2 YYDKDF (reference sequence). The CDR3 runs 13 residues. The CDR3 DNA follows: TGTGCCACCAGCAGCGACGGTAACTATGGCTACACCTTC. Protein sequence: CATSSDGNYGYTF. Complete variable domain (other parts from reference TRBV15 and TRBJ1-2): DAMVIQNPRYQVTQFGKPVTLSCSQTLNHNVMYWYQQKSSQAPKLLFHYYDKDFNNEADTPDNFQSRRPNTSFCFLDIRSPGLGDTAMYLCATSSDGNYGYTFGSGTRLTVV.

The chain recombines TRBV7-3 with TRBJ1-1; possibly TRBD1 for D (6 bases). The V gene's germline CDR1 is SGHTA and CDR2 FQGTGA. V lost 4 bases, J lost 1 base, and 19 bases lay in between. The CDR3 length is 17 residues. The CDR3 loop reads CASSSLGGGITNTEAFF. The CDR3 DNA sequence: TGTGCCAGCAGCTCCCTAGGGGGTGGCATCACGAACACTGAAGCTTTCTTT.

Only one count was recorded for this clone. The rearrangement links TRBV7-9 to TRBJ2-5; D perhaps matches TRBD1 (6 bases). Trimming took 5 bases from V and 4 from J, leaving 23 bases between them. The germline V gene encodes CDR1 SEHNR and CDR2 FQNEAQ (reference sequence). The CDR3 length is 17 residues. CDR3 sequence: CASSPRGRAQARETQYF. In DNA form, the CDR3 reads TGTGCCAGCAGCCCCAGGGGACGGGCCCAGGCTCGAGAGACCCAGTACTTC.

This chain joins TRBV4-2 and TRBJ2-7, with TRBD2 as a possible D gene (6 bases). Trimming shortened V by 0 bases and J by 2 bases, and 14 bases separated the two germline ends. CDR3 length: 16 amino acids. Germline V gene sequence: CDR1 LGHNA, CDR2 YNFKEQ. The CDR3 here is CASSQESSGLPYEQYF. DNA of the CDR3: TGTGCCAGCAGCCAAGAATCAAGCGGGCTACCCTACGAGCAGTACTTC.

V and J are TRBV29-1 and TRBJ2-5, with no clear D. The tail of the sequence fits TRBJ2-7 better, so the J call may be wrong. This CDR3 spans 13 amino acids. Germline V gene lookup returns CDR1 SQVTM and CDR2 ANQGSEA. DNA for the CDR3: TGCAGCGTTGACCCCCCGAATAGCCGCGAGCAGTACTTC. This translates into CSVDPPNSREQYF.

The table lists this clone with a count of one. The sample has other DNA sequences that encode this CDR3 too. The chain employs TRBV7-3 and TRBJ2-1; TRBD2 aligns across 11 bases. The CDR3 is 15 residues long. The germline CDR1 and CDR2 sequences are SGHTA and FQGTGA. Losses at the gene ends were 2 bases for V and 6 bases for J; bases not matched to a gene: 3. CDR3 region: CASSLLAGGLNEQFF. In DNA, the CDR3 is TGTGCCAGCAGCTTACTAGCGGGAGGACTCAATGAGCAGTTCTTC.

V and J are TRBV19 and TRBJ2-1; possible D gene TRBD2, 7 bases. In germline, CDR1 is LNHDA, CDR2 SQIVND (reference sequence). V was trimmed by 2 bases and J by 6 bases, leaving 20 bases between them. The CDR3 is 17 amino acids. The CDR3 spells CASSILPEGEGRNEQFF. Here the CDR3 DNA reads TGTGCCAGTAGTATACTCCCTGAGGGGGAGGGCCGCAATGAGCAGTTCTTC.

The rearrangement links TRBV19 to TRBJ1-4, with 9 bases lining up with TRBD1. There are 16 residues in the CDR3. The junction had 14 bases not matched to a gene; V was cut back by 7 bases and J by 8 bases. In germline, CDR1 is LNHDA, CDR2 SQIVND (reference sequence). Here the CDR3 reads CASNRDREGVGEKLFF. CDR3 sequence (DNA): TGTGCCAGTAACCGGGACAGGGAAGGGGTTGGAGAAAAACTGTTTTTT.

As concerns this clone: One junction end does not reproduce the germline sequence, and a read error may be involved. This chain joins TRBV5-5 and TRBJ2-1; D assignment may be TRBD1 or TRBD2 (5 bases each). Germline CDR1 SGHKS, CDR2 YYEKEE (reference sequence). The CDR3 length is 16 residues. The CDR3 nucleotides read TGTGCCAACAGCATTCCGGGGCTCGCTCTGGGCAATGAGCAGTTCTTC. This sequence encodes CANSIPGLALGNEQFF.

The DNA of the CDR3 is TGTGCCAGCAACCCAGGCCTCTACGAGCAGTACTTC. Protein sequence: CASNPGLYEQYF. J is TRBJ2-7 and V is TRBV2; D is undetermined. Trimming cost V 7 bases and J 3 bases, with 10 bases left between them. This CDR3 region has 12 residues. The germline gives CDR1 SNHLY, CDR2 FYNNEI.

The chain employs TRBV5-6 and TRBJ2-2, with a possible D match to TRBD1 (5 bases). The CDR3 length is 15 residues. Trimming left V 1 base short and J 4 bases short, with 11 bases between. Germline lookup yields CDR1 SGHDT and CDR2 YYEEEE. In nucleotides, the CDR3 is TGTGCCAGCAGCTTGTGGCAGGGAATCACCGGGGAGCTGTTTTTT. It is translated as CASSLWQGITGELFF.

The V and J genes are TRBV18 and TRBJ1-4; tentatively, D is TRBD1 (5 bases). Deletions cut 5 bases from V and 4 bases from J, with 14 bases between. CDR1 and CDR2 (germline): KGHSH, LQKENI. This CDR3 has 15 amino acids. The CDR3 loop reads CASSSFRADNEKLFF. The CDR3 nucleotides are TGTGCCAGCTCATCTTTCAGGGCTGATAATGAAAAACTGTTTTTT.